A single sample gave rise to the 18 T cell receptor beta chains below, sequenced in a study of shared clonotypes between healthy human individuals. TCRdb's table, derived via immunoSEQ multiplex PCR, lists solely in-frame clones and lacks some. The sample holds hundreds of thousands of clones, less than 85% seen once. The sequencing input was memory CD4+ T cells sorted from blood. Subset: CD45RA-negative fraction. The receptor source for this set is a woman aged 25 to 39 in good health.

The chain uses TRBV7-2 and TRBJ2-7, with 11 bases lining up with TRBD2. With 4 bases clipped from V and 4 bases from J, the junction kept 6 bases outside the gene matches. The CDR3 covers 15 residues. CDR1 and CDR2 (germline): SGHTA, FQGNSA. The CDR3 reads CASSSLAGDWYEQYF. CDR3 coding DNA: TGTGCCAGCAGCTCACTAGCGGGAGACTGGTACGAGCAGTACTTC.

The chain uses TRBV6-5 and TRBJ2-7; D gene unclear. V lost 7 bases to trimming and J lost 5 bases, with 15 bases between them. The V gene's germline CDR1 is MNHEY and CDR2 SVGAGI. CDR3 length: 13 residues. CDR3 DNA: TGTGCCAGCATCAACTATGAGTCCCACGAGCAGTACTTC. It encodes CASINYESHEQYF.

In its sample, this clone was seen many times. The same CDR3 is also encoded by other DNA sequences in this sample. The chain combines TRBV6-4 with TRBJ2-2; D not certain. V lost 3 bases to trimming and J lost 2 bases, with 7 bases between them. The CDR3 runs to 14 residues. The germline CDR1 and CDR2 sequences are MRHNA and SNTAGT. CDR3 coding DNA: TGTGCCAGCAGTGAGGTAGCTAACACCGGGGAGCTGTTTTTT. This codes for CASSEVANTGELFF.

This chain joins TRBV7-9 and TRBJ2-1; 11 nucleotides align to TRBD2. Germline V lookup: CDR1 SEHNR, CDR2 FQNEAQ (reference sequence). The V and J ends lost 5 bases and 8 bases, in that order; junction bases with no gene match: 8. The CDR3 is 15 amino acids. CDR3 in DNA: TGTGCCAGCAGCCACTCGACTAGCGGGATACATGAGCAGTTCTTC. As protein: CASSHSTSGIHEQFF.

With regard to this clone: The sample carries other DNA sequences with the same CDR3. The gene calls are TRBV5-1 and TRBJ2-7; 10 nucleotides align to TRBD1. In germline, CDR1 is SGHRS, CDR2 YFSETQ. The CDR3 covers 15 residues. J was trimmed by 3 bases and V by 4 bases; bases with no gene match: 7. The chain's CDR3 is CASSDRTGGLYEQYF. The CDR3 nucleotides read TGCGCCAGCAGCGACCGGACAGGGGGACTCTACGAGCAGTACTTC.

V gene TRBV9 combines with J gene TRBJ1-2, with 8 bases aligning to TRBD1. Germline assignment: CDR1 SGDLS and CDR2 YYNGEE. The CDR3 runs 18 residues. The junction had 14 bases not matched to a gene; V was cut back by 3 bases and J by 1 base. CDR3 DNA sequence: TGTGCCAGCAGCGCCTCCAGGGACAGGAGTAATTTTAACTATGGCTACACCTTC. Protein: CASSASRDRSNFNYGYTF.

The CDR3 DNA reads as TGTGCCAGCAGCATGACAGCTAGGTACAATGAGCAGTTCTTC. Residues: CASSMTARYNEQFF. The V and J genes are TRBV9 and TRBJ2-1; possible D gene TRBD1, 5 bases. V was cut by 4 bases and J by 4 bases, with 12 bases left in between. Germline CDR1 and CDR2: SGDLS and YYNGEE. This CDR3 has 14 residues.

Worth noting for this clone: The same CDR3 can be traced to other DNA sequences in this sample. The rearrangement joins TRBV29-1 to TRBJ2-7; 7 nucleotides line up with TRBD1. The J segment lost 2 bases and the V segment lost 4 bases, leaving 5 bases of the junction unmatched. Per the germline V gene, CDR1 is SQVTM and CDR2 is ANQGSEA. This CDR3 is built from 13 residues. The CDR3 is CSVVTGRTYEQYF. The DNA for the CDR3 is TGCAGCGTTGTGACAGGGAGAACCTACGAGCAGTACTTC.

This sequence joins TRBV19 and TRBJ1-4; D is undetermined. Trimming shortened V by 3 bases and J by 3 bases, and 17 bases separated the two germline ends. This CDR3 is 17 amino acids long. Germline values: CDR1 LNHDA, CDR2 SQIVND (reference sequence). The CDR3 spells CASSMSRTNSANEKLFF. The CDR3 nucleotides read TGTGCCAGTAGTATGAGTCGGACCAATTCGGCTAATGAAAAACTGTTTTTT.

CDR3 protein: CATSRGQFSPLHF. The CDR3 region has the DNA TGTGCCACCAGCCGGGGACAGTTTTCACCCCTCCACTTT. The chain has TRBV15 and TRBJ1-6, with TRBD1 matching over 7 bases. The germline gives CDR1 LNHNV, CDR2 YYDKDF (reference sequence). The V gene end was trimmed by 5 bases and the J gene end by 9 bases; junction bases not matched to a gene: 4. This CDR3 has 13 amino acids.

There are a few counts of this clone. The V call is TRBV19, the J call TRBJ2-2; D ambiguous. CDR1 is LNHDA and CDR2 is SQIVND in the germline V gene (reference sequence). The CDR3 spans 15 residues. V lost 11 bases, J lost 0 bases, and 16 bases lay in between. Here the CDR3 reads CASKAGSANTGELFF. The CDR3 region has the DNA TGTGCCTCGAAGGCCGGATCCGCGAACACCGGGGAGCTGTTTTTT.

The J gene is TRBJ1-5, the V gene TRBV10-1; 8 bases match TRBD1. In germline, CDR1 is WNHNN, CDR2 SYGVQD (reference sequence). V lost 7 bases, J lost 6 bases, and 11 bases stayed unmatched. CDR3 length: 15 residues. The CDR3 region is CASIKDRAEGQPQHF. The CDR3 nucleotides read TGCGCCAGCATCAAGGACAGGGCTGAGGGTCAGCCCCAGCATTTT.

The chain carries TRBV5-1 and TRBJ2-7; 13 bases are shared with TRBD2. The length of the CDR3 is 15 residues. CDR1 SGHRS and CDR2 YFSETQ come from the germline V gene. The ends lost 4 bases at V and 7 bases at J; junction bases unmatched: 8. The CDR3 DNA reads TGCGCCAGCAGCACGGGGACTAGCGGGGCCCGGGAGCAGTACTTC. Its translation: CASSTGTSGAREQYF.

In this sample, this clone turned up once. The chain recombines TRBV4-2 with TRBJ2-2; D call uncertain. The CDR3 contains 14 residues. In germline, CDR1 is LGHNA, CDR2 YNFKEQ. The ends were cut back, 4 bases at V and 4 bases at J, with 10 bases in the middle. The CDR3 sequence: CASSRPWGTGELFF. CDR3 nucleotides: TGTGCCAGCAGCCGACCCTGGGGCACCGGGGAGCTGTTTTTT.

This clone was detected only once. The CDR3 nucleotides read TGTGCCAGCAGCAACGACAGGGATGGGAACACTGAAGCTTTCTTT. Protein sequence: CASSNDRDGNTEAFF. The chain is built from TRBV7-9 and TRBJ1-1; 7 bases are a match to TRBD1. J lost 1 base, V lost 5 bases, and 7 bases had no gene match. This CDR3 is built from 15 residues. Germline CDR1 SEHNR, CDR2 FQNEAQ (reference sequence).

The V and J genes are TRBV5-6 and TRBJ2-7; D ambiguous. Germline CDR1 is SGHDT and CDR2 is YYEEEE. The CDR3 is made up of 13 amino acids. Trimming left V 0 bases short and J 2 bases short, with 6 bases between. The CDR3 DNA reads as TGTGCCAGCAGCTTGGTAGGACCCTACGAGCAGTACTTC. Protein product: CASSLVGPYEQYF.

This chain links TRBV4-1 with TRBJ2-1; D is undetermined. Trimming left V 4 bases short and J 0 bases short, with 13 bases between. The germline V gene has CDR1 MGHRA and CDR2 YSYEKL. The CDR3 loop spans 16 amino acids. CDR3 loop: CASSPTERSSYNEQFF. Here the CDR3 DNA reads TGCGCCAGCAGCCCCACCGAGAGGAGCTCCTACAATGAGCAGTTCTTC.

V gene TRBV25-1 combines with J gene TRBJ2-4; a weak D match, TRBD1 (6 bases). Germline CDR1 reads MGHDK; CDR2 reads SYGVNS. V shed 11 bases and J shed 3 bases, with 11 bases lying between them. This CDR3 is 12 amino acids long. The CDR3 nucleotides read TGTGCCGTCCGGGACATCAAAAACATTCAGTACTTC. Protein sequence: CAVRDIKNIQYF.